Listed here is a single T cell receptor beta chain. This sample was included in a study of blood T cell repertoires in COVID-19. Study overall: Samples taken during acute and convalescent COVID-19 were collected in the United States, Italy and Spain.

As handled by the study authors: Amplified reference gene primers provided the basis for estimating nucleated cell counts. Generated by immunoSEQ multiplex PCR, the TCRdb table keeps only in-frame clones and is missing some. The V and J calls and the clone size are those of that table, but D and trimming were determined from the DNA. The sample consists of fewer than 120,000 clones, 75% to 80% of them appearing once. The origin of this receptor is a woman aged 80 or over with active or convalescent COVID-19. Sample: peripheral blood.

The CDR3 DNA reads as TGTGCCAGCAGCTTAGATGGGGCCTTCTTTGAAGCTTTCTTT. The encoded protein is CASSLDGAFFEAFF. The chain carries TRBV7-9 and TRBJ1-1, with D possibly being TRBD1 (5 bases). Germline V gene sequence: CDR1 SEHNR, CDR2 FQNEAQ (reference sequence). V lost 1 base and J 7 bases, leaving 13 bases between the germline ends. The CDR3 extends over 14 amino acids.